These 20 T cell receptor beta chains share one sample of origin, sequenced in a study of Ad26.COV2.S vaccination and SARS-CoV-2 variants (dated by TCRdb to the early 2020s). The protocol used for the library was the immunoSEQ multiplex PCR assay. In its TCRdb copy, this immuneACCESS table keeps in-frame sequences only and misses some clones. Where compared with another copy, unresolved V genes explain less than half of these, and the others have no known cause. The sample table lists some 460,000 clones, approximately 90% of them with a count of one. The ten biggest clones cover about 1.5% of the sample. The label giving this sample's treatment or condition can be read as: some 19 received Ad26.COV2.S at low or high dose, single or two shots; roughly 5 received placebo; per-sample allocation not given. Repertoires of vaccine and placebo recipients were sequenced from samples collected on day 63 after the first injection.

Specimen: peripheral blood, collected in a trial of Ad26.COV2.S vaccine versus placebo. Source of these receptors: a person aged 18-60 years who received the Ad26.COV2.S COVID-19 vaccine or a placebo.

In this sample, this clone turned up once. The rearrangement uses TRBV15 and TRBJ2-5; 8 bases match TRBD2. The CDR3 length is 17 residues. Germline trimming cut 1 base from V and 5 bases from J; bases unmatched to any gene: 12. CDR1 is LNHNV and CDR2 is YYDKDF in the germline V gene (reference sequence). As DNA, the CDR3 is TGTGCCACCAGCAGAGTAGTGTATAGCGGGAACGGGGAGACCCAGTACTTC. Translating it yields CATSRVVYSGNGETQYF.

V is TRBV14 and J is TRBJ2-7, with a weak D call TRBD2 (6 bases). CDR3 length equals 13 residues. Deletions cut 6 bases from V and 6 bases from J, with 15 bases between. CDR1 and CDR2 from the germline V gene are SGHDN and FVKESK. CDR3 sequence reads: CASSTGGVSEQYF. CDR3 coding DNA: TGTGCCAGCAGTACCGGGGGAGTGAGCGAGCAGTACTTC.

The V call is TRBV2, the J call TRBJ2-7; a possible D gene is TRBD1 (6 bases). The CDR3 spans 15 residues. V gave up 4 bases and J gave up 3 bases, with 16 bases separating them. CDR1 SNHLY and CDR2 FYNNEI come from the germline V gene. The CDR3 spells CASSGGGGLFYEQYF. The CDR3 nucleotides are TGTGCCAGCAGTGGGGGTGGGGGCCTTTTCTACGAGCAGTACTTC.

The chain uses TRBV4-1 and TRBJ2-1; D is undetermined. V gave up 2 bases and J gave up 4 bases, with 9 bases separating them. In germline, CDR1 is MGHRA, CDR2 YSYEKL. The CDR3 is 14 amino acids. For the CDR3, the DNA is TGCGCCAGCAGCCAATCTTCGGCTTACAATGAGCAGTTCTTC. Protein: CASSQSSAYNEQFF.

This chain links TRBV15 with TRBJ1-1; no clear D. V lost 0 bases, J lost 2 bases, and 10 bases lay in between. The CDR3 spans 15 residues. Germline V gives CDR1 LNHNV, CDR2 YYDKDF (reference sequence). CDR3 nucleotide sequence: TGTGCCACCAGCAGAGAGGGCACCCTAAACACTGAAGCTTTCTTT. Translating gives CATSREGTLNTEAFF.

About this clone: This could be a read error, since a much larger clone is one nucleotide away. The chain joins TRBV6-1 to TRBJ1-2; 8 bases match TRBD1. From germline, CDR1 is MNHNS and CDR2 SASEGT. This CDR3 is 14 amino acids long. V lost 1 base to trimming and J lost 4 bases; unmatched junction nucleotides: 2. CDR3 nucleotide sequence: TGTGCCAGCAGTGAAGGGACAGGGACCTATGGCTACACCTTC. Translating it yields CASSEGTGTYGYTF.

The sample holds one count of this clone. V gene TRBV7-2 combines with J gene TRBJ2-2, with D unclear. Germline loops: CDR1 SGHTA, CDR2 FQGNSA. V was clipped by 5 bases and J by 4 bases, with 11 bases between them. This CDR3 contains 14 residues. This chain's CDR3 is CASSINVGTGELFF. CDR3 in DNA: TGTGCCAGCAGCATAAACGTAGGCACCGGGGAGCTGTTTTTT.

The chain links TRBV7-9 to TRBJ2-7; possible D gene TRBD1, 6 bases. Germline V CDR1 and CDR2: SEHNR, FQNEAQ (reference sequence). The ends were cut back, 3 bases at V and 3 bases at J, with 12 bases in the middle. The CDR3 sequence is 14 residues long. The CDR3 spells CASSFQGSSYEQYF. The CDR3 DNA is TGTGCCAGCAGCTTTCAGGGGAGTAGCTACGAGCAGTACTTC.

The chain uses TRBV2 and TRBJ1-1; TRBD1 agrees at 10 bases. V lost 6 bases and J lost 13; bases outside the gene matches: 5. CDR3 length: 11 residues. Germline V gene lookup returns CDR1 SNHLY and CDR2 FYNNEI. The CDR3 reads CASSETGGGFF. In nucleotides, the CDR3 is TGTGCCAGCAGCGAGACAGGGGGCGGTTTCTTT.

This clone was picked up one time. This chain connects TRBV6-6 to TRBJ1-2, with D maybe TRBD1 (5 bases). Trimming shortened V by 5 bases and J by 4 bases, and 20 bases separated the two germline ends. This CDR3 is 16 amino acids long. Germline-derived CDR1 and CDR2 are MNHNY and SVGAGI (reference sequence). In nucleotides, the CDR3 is TGTGCCAGCAGTCTACGGGGCAGGGCCAAGGGCTATGGCTACACCTTC. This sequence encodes CASSLRGRAKGYGYTF.

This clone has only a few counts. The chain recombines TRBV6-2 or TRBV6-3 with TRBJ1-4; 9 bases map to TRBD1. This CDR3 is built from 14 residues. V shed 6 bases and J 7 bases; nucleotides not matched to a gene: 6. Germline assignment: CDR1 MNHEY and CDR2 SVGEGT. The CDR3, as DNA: TGTGCCAGCAGCTCCGGGACAGGGAGTGAAAAACTGTTTTTT. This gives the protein CASSSGTGSEKLFF.

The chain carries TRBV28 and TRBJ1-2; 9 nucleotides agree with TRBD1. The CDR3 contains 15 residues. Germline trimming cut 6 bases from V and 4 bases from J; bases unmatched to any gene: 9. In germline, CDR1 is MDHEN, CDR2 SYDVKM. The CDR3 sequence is CASSPNRGLPYGYTF. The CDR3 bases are TGTGCCAGCAGCCCGAACAGGGGGCTACCCTATGGCTACACCTTC.

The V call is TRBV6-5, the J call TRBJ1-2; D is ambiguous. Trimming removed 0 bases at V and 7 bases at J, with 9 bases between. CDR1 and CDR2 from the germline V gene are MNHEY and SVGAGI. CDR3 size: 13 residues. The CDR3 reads CASSYSRLGGYTF. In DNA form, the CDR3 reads TGTGCCAGCAGTTACTCCAGGTTGGGTGGCTACACCTTC.

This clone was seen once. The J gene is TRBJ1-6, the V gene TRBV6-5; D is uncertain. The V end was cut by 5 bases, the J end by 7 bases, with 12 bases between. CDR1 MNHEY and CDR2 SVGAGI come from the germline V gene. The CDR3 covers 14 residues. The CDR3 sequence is CASSILDANSPLHF. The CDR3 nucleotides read TGTGCCAGCAGTATCCTGGACGCCAATTCACCCCTCCACTTT.

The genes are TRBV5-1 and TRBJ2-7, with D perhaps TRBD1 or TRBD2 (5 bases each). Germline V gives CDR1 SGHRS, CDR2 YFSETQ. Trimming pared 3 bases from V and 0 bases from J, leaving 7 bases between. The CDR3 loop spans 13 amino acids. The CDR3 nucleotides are TGCGCCAGCAGCTGGGACGGCTCCTACGAGCAGTACTTC. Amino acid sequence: CASSWDGSYEQYF.

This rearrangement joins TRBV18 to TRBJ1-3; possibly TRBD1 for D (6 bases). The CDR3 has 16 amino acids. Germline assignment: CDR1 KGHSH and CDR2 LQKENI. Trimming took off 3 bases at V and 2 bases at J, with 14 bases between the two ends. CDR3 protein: CASSPANRVTGNTIYF. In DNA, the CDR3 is TGTGCCAGCTCACCCGCGAACAGGGTGACTGGAAACACCATATATTTT.

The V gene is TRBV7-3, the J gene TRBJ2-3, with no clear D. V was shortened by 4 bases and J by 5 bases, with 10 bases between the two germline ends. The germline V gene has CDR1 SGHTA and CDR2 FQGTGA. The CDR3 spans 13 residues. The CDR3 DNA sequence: TGTGCCAGCAGCTCGACAAACAGAGATACGCAGTATTTT. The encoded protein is CASSSTNRDTQYF.

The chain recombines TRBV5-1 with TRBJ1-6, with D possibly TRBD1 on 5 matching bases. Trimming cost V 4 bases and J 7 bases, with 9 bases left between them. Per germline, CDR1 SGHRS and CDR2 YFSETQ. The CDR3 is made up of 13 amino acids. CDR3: CASSIRENSPLHF. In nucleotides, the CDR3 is TGCGCCAGCAGCATCAGGGAGAATTCACCCCTCCACTTT.

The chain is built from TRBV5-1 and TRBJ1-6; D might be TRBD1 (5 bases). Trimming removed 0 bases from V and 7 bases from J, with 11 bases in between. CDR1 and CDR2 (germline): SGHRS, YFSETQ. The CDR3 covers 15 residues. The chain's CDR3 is CASSLGGTRNSPLHF. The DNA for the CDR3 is TGCGCCAGCAGCTTGGGTGGGACCCGAAATTCACCCCTCCACTTT. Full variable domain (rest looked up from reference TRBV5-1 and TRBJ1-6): KAGVTQTPRYLIKTRGQQVTLSCSPISGHRSVSWYQQTPGQGLQFLFEYFSETQRNKGNFPGRFSGRQFSNSRSEMNVSTLELGDSALYLCASSLGGTRNSPLHFGNGTRLTVT.

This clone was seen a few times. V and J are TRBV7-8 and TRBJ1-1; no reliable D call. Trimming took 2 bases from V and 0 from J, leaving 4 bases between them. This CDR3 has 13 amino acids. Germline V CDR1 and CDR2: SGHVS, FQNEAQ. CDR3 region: CASSLWLNTEAFF. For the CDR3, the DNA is TGTGCCAGCAGCTTATGGCTGAACACTGAAGCTTTCTTT.